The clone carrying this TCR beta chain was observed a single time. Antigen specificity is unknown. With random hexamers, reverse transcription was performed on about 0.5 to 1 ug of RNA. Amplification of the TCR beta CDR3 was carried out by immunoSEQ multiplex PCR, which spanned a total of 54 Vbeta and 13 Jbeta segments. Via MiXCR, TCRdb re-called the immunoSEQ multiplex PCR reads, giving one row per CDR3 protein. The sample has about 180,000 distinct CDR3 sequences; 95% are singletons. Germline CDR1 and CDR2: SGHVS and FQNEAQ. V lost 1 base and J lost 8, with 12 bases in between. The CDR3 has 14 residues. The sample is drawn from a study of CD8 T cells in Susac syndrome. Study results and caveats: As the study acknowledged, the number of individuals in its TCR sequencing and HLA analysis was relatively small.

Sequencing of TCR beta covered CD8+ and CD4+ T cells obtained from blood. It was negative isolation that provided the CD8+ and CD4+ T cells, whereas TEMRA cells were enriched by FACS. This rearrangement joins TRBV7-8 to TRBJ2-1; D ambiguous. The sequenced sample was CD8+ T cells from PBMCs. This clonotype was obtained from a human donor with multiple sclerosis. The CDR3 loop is CASSLVWLDDEQFF. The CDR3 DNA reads TGTGCCAGCAGCTTAGTTTGGCTAGACGATGAGCAGTTCTTC.